This TCR beta chain derives from a study of CD8 T cells in ankylosing spondylitis. This clonotype was detected many times. Germline CDR1 reads WSHSY; CDR2 reads SAAADI. The CDR3 spans 14 residues. Trimming pared 3 bases from V and 2 bases from J, leaving 9 bases between. TCRdb re-called the 5' RACE reads through MiXCR, storing one row per CDR3 protein. This repertoire shows around 130,000 distinct CDR3 sequences, about 6.4% found once; its top ten account for more than 9%. The TCR was taken from a male donor with ankylosing spondylitis or in good health (not recorded which). Sequencing used blood, either unsorted or a sorted T cell fraction (not recorded which). The chain couples TRBV10-2 to TRBJ2-3; D might be TRBD2 (5 bases). Here the CDR3 reads CASSDGVATDTQYF. The DNA for the CDR3 is TGCGCCAGCAGTGACGGGGTCGCCACAGATACGCAGTATTTT.